This section outlines one T cell receptor (beta chain) sequence together with its context. Its target is unknown. The data originate from a study of monozygotic twins with inflammatory bowel disease. CDR1 is LNHDA and CDR2 is SQIVND in the germline V gene (reference sequence). This CDR3 has 13 residues. Study-level results: No distinction between different T cell subtypes was possible.

For every sample, eight separate reactions were used to make cDNA. Reanalyzing the 5' RACE reads, TCRdb keeps one entry per CDR3 protein, without DNA. The table gives over 90,000 distinct CDR3 sequences; the top ten clones make up 1.5% to 2% of it. The sample consisted of blood. The chain couples TRBV19 to TRBJ2-2. This TCR was recovered from a human donor with ulcerative colitis or Crohn's disease, or a healthy co-twin of an affected twin (not recorded which). The chain's CDR3 is CASDPRNTGELFF. The whole variable domain, filled in from reference TRBV19 and TRBJ2-2, reads DGGITQSPKYLFRKEGQNVTLSCEQNLNHDAMYWYRQDPGQGLRLIYYSQIVNDFQKGDIAEGYSVSREKKESFPLTVTSAQKNPTAFYLCASDPRNTGELFFGEGSRLTVL.